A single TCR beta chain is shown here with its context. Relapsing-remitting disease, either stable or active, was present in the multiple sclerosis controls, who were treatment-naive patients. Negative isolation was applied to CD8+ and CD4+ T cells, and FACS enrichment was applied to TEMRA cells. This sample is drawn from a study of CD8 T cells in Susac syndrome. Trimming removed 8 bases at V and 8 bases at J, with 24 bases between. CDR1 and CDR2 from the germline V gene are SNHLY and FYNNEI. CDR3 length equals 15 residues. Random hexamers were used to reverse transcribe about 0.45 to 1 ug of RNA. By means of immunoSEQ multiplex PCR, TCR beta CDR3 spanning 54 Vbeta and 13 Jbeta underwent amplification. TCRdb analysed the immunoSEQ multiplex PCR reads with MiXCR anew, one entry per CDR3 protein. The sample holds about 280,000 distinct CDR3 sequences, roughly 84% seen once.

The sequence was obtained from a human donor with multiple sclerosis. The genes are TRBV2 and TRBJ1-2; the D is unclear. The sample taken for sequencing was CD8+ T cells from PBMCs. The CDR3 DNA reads TGTGCCAGCGATAACCGACACGATGAAGTTTTGGGCTACACCTTC. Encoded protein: CASDNRHDEVLGYTF.